This T cell receptor (beta chain) was identified during a study of blood T cell repertoires in COVID-19. Across the study: T cells, B-cell-depleted T cells, or PBMCs supplied cDNA or gDNA.

Source study methods: Amplifying reference gene primers gave estimates of nucleated cell counts. Repertoires were generated with immunoSEQ multiplex PCR, while TCRdb's copy carries only in-frame clones and drops some. V, J and clone size are those of that table, while D and trimming were read from the DNA. The repertoire consists of about 200,000 clones, with roughly 84% occurring once and the leading ten covering 4.5% to 5%. Trimming cost V 3 bases and J 4 bases, with 10 bases left between them. The V gene's germline CDR1 is MNHEY and CDR2 SVGAGI. This CDR3 has 14 residues. The V call is TRBV6-5, the J call TRBJ1-3; D is ambiguous. The receptor was derived from a woman of 80 years or more with acute or convalescent COVID-19. Sequenced: peripheral blood. The CDR3 DNA reads as TGTGCCAGCAGTTATTCAGGAATCGGAAACACCATATATTTT. This gives the protein CASSYSGIGNTIYF.